Listed here are 30 T cell receptor beta chains from one sample, sequenced in a study of blood T cell repertoires in COVID-19. Only in-frame clones appear in the TCRdb table, and some are missing; sequencing was by immunoSEQ multiplex PCR. The sample includes some 120,000 clones, just under 90% of them seen just once. Sequencing used peripheral blood. The receptor source for this set is a woman aged 45-65 years with acute or convalescent COVID-19.

V is TRBV24-1 and J is TRBJ1-5, with unresolved D. CDR3 length: 9 amino acids. Trimming pared 12 bases from V and 4 bases from J, leaving 3 bases between. Germline lookup yields CDR1 KGHDR and CDR2 SFDVKD. In nucleotides, the CDR3 is TGTGCCCCGAATCAGCCCCAGCATTTT. Translation gives CAPNQPQHF.

This clone was recorded only once. The chain combines TRBV5-5 with TRBJ2-3; tentatively, D is TRBD1 (5 bases). Looked up from germline, CDR1 is SGHKS and CDR2 is YYEKEE (reference sequence). V gave up 4 bases and J gave up 6 bases, with 27 bases separating them. This CDR3 spans 18 amino acids. DNA for the CDR3: TGTGCCAGCAGCCTAGGCCTGGTAGGGGCGCGTATCAGTGATACGCAGTATTTT. Its translation: CASSLGLVGARISDTQYF. Full variable domain (outside the CDR3, taken from reference TRBV5-5 and TRBJ2-3): DAGVTQSPTHLIKTRGQQVTLRCSPISGHKSVSWYQQVLGQGPQFIFQYYEKEERGRGNFPDRFSARQFPNYSSELNVNALLLGDSALYLCASSLGLVGARISDTQYFGPGTRLTVL.

This clone was picked up a small number of times. V usage is TRBV10-2 and J usage is TRBJ1-2, with 7 bases matching TRBD1. Germline V gene lookup returns CDR1 WSHSY and CDR2 SAAADI. The ends lost 5 bases at V and 4 bases at J; junction bases unmatched: 7. This CDR3 comprises 14 residues. The CDR3 DNA reads as TGCGCCAGCAGTACAGGGGATCACTTCTATGGCTACACCTTC. It encodes CASSTGDHFYGYTF.

V gene TRBV7-2 combines with J gene TRBJ1-5; D perhaps matches TRBD1 (6 bases). This CDR3 has 14 residues. V lost 4 bases and J 5 bases, leaving 12 bases between the germline ends. CDR1 is SGHTA, CDR2 FQGNSA, per germline. The CDR3 bases are TGTGCCAGCAGCTCGGACAGAACCTATCAGCCCCAGCATTTT. Translating gives CASSSDRTYQPQHF.

The genes are TRBV11-2 and TRBJ1-1, with D possibly matching TRBD1 (6 bases). The CDR3 is 16 amino acids. V gave up 0 bases and J gave up 1 base, with 12 bases separating them. Germline values: CDR1 SGHAT, CDR2 FQNNGV. CDR3 residues: CASSLDQGTRNTEAFF. Written as DNA, the CDR3 is TGTGCCAGCAGCTTAGATCAAGGGACAAGGAACACTGAAGCTTTCTTT.

J is TRBJ2-7 and V is TRBV30; 8 nucleotides agree with TRBD1. Trimming removed 5 bases from V and 4 bases from J; junction bases left unmatched: 7. The CDR3 has 13 amino acids. The germline V gene has CDR1 GTSNPN and CDR2 SVGIG (reference sequence). This chain's CDR3 is CAWGRTGRYEQYF. DNA for the CDR3: TGTGCCTGGGGGAGGACAGGGAGGTACGAGCAGTACTTC.

The genes are TRBV19 and TRBJ2-7, with TRBD1 identical over 8 bases. The ends lost 1 base at V and 4 bases at J; junction bases unmatched: 6. The CDR3 spans 15 residues. Germline CDR1 and CDR2: LNHDA and SQIVND (reference sequence). As DNA, the CDR3 is TGTGCCAGTAGTATAGGGACAGGGACGCCGTACGAGCAGTACTTC. As protein: CASSIGTGTPYEQYF.

This clone was counted a single time. This chain joins TRBV7-9 and TRBJ1-2; TRBD1 might be the D (6 bases). The CDR3 runs 14 residues. Germline V lookup: CDR1 SEHNR, CDR2 FQNEAQ (reference sequence). V shed 6 bases and J shed 2 bases, with 13 bases lying between them. CDR3 in DNA: TGTGCCAGCAGTGACCTAGACAGGAACTATGGCTACACCTTC. This codes for CASSDLDRNYGYTF.

This chain connects TRBV19 to TRBJ1-2; TRBD1 aligns across 10 bases. Germline loops: CDR1 LNHDA, CDR2 SQIVND (reference sequence). V lost 6 bases and J lost 4; bases outside the gene matches: 5. The CDR3 has 14 amino acids. DNA of the CDR3: TGTGCCAGTAGCGGGACAGGGGTTGCCTATGGCTACACCTTC. Its translation is CASSGTGVAYGYTF.

This chain uses TRBV19 with TRBJ2-2; 16 positions agree with TRBD2. Germline CDR1 is LNHDA and CDR2 is SQIVND (reference sequence). The junction had 8 bases not matched to a gene; V was cut back by 5 bases and J by 5 bases. The CDR3 length is 18 residues. CDR3 in amino acids: CASSPLGTSGRGTGELFF. CDR3 nucleotides: TGTGCCAGTAGTCCTTTGGGGACTAGCGGGAGGGGGACCGGGGAGCTGTTTTTT.

In this sample, this clone turned up once. The J gene is TRBJ1-2, the V gene TRBV5-4, with 11 bases lining up with TRBD1. The CDR3 loop spans 15 amino acids. The ends lost 5 bases at V and 7 bases at J; junction bases unmatched: 10. The germline V gene encodes CDR1 SGHNT and CDR2 YYREEE (reference sequence). CDR3 sequence (DNA): TGTGCCAGCAGAAGGACAGGGGGCCTAATGGGTGGCTACACCTTC. Translation gives CASRRTGGLMGGYTF.

The V and J genes are TRBV12-3 or TRBV12-4 and TRBJ2-1; 8 bases map to TRBD2. The CDR3 length is 13 residues. V dropped 3 bases and J dropped 10; count of bases not matched to a gene: 5. CDR3 residues: CASSLVREGEQFF. The CDR3 DNA sequence: TGTGCCAGCAGTTTGGTCCGGGAGGGCGAGCAGTTCTTC.

The chain is built from TRBV5-4 and TRBJ1-2, with a weak D call TRBD1 (6 bases). The CDR3 consists of 16 residues. V dropped 4 bases and J dropped 1 base, with 17 bases sitting between them. Per germline, CDR1 SGHNT and CDR2 YYREEE (reference sequence). CDR3 region: CASSPTIKQGNYGYTF. The CDR3 coding sequence is TGTGCCAGCAGCCCCACTATTAAACAGGGTAACTATGGCTACACCTTC.

The chain is built from TRBV19 and TRBJ1-2; 10 bases match TRBD1. The J segment lost 8 bases and the V segment lost 4 bases, leaving 7 bases of the junction unmatched. The CDR3 loop spans 14 amino acids. CDR1 is LNHDA and CDR2 is SQIVND in the germline V gene (reference sequence). CDR3 nucleotide sequence: TGTGCCAGTAGTACAACCGGGACAGGGGAGGGCTACACCTTC. This encodes CASSTTGTGEGYTF.

The rearrangement joins TRBV6-2 or TRBV6-3 to TRBJ1-2; D is possibly TRBD1 (5 bases). V shed 0 bases and J shed 4 bases, with 12 bases lying between them. This CDR3 is built from 15 residues. CDR1 is MNHEY and CDR2 is SVGEGT in the germline V gene. Written as DNA, the CDR3 is TGTGCCAGCAGTTACTCGAAAAGGGGATCCTATGGCTACACCTTC. Translating it yields CASSYSKRGSYGYTF.

The rearrangement uses TRBV5-6 and TRBJ1-2; D possibly corresponds to TRBD1 (6 bases). Germline assignment: CDR1 SGHDT and CDR2 YYEEEE. There are 15 residues in the CDR3. V shed 0 bases and J shed 5 bases, with 14 bases lying between them. CDR3 amino acids: CASSLGGGGAYGYTF. As DNA, the CDR3 is TGTGCCAGCAGCTTGGGCGGCGGGGGGGCGTATGGCTACACCTTC.

V usage is TRBV12-3 or TRBV12-4 and J usage is TRBJ2-5; TRBD2 is a possible D gene (5 bases). This CDR3 comprises 13 residues. Trimming pared 2 bases from V and 4 bases from J, leaving 8 bases between. In DNA form, the CDR3 reads TGTGCCAGCAGTTTACGGGGTGGAGAGACCCAGTACTTC. This gives the protein CASSLRGGETQYF.

The chain is built from TRBV5-1 and TRBJ1-2; 10 nucleotides align to TRBD1. The CDR3 spans 13 residues. Germline CDR1 and CDR2: SGHRS and YFSETQ. J was trimmed by 4 bases and V by 4 bases; bases with no gene match: 1. The CDR3 sequence: CASSGTGAYGYTF. CDR3 nucleotides: TGCGCCAGCAGCGGGACAGGGGCCTATGGCTACACCTTC. The whole variable domain, filled in from reference TRBV5-1 and TRBJ1-2, reads KAGVTQTPRYLIKTRGQQVTLSCSPISGHRSVSWYQQTPGQGLQFLFEYFSETQRNKGNFPGRFSGRQFSNSRSEMNVSTLELGDSALYLCASSGTGAYGYTFGSGTRLTVV.

This chain links TRBV7-2 with TRBJ1-5, with 7 bases that match TRBD1. The CDR3 extends over 15 amino acids. Germline CDR1 SGHTA, CDR2 FQGNSA. V lost 5 bases and J lost 10; bases outside the gene matches: 14. CDR3 nucleotides: TGTGCCAGCAGCCCCCAGGTGGGCGGACAGGCCCCCCAGCATTTT. Residues: CASSPQVGGQAPQHF.

This chain joins TRBV7-8 and TRBJ2-7, with TRBD2 matching 9 bases. CDR3 size: 15 residues. V shed 5 bases and J 1 base; nucleotides not matched to a gene: 6. Germline loops: CDR1 SGHVS, CDR2 FQNEAQ. Written as DNA, the CDR3 is TGTGCCAGCAGCCCGGCCAGCGGGGGGTCCTACGAGCAGTACTTC. As protein: CASSPASGGSYEQYF.

This clone showed up just a few times. The genes are TRBV19 and TRBJ2-3; D perhaps matches TRBD2 (5 bases). The CDR3 has 14 amino acids. V was pared by 7 bases and J by 6 bases, with 17 bases between. Germline CDR1 reads LNHDA; CDR2 reads SQIVND (reference sequence). CDR3 sequence (DNA): TGTGCCAGTAACGTCGCTAGCCATATCGATACGCAGTATTTT. Protein: CASNVASHIDTQYF.

The J gene is TRBJ2-2, the V gene TRBV2, with D maybe TRBD2 (5 bases). The V end was cut by 6 bases, the J end by 1 base, with 12 bases between. The CDR3 has 15 residues. Germline V lookup: CDR1 SNHLY, CDR2 FYNNEI. DNA for the CDR3: TGTGCCAGCAGGGGAAGCGGAGAGAACACCGGGGAGCTGTTTTTT. Translated, it gives CASRGSGENTGELFF.

The chain joins TRBV27 to TRBJ2-7; 10 bases agree with TRBD1. V shed 3 bases and J 2 bases; nucleotides not matched to a gene: 4. Germline loops: CDR1 MNHEY, CDR2 SMNVEV (reference sequence). The CDR3 loop spans 15 amino acids. The CDR3 sequence is CASSLSGQGAYEQYF. The CDR3 nucleotides read TGTGCCAGCAGTTTGAGCGGACAGGGGGCCTACGAGCAGTACTTC.

This chain uses TRBV7-9 with TRBJ2-7, with D perhaps matching TRBD1 (6 bases). The CDR3 covers 15 residues. Trimming left V 4 bases short and J 9 bases short, with 22 bases between. Per germline, CDR1 SEHNR and CDR2 FQNEAQ (reference sequence). The chain's CDR3 is CASSSGAASFRGQYF. For the CDR3, the DNA is TGTGCCAGCAGCTCAGGGGCAGCCAGTTTTCGGGGGCAGTACTTC.

The rearrangement uses TRBV29-1 and TRBJ2-2; tentative D call: TRBD2 (5 bases). The germline gives CDR1 SQVTM, CDR2 ANQGSEA. V lost 4 bases and J lost 7, with 13 bases in between. The CDR3 contains 13 residues. CDR3 residues: CSVGGSEVGELFF. The CDR3 DNA reads as TGCAGCGTTGGAGGGAGTGAGGTCGGGGAGCTGTTTTTT.

This chain joins TRBV6-5 and TRBJ2-7, with 9 bases lining up with TRBD1. The germline V gene has CDR1 MNHEY and CDR2 SVGAGI. V was clipped by 7 bases and J by 3 bases; unmatched bases: 4. This CDR3 region has 13 residues. CDR3 amino acids: CASTPDRGYEQYF. For the CDR3, the DNA is TGTGCCAGCACCCCGGACAGGGGCTACGAGCAGTACTTC.

The V gene is TRBV9, the J gene TRBJ2-3, with TRBD2 identical over 9 bases. The V segment lost 0 bases and the J segment 4 bases; nucleotides outside the gene matches: 6. The CDR3 runs 16 residues. CDR1 is SGDLS and CDR2 is YYNGEE in the germline V gene. The CDR3 coding sequence is TGTGCCAGCAGCGTAGAGGCGGGGGGGCGCCCAGATACGCAGTATTTT. Its translation is CASSVEAGGRPDTQYF.

This chain's CDR3 is CASSPRLAGVGNEQFF. CDR3 nucleotides: TGTGCCAGTAGTCCCCGGTTAGCGGGGGTTGGGAATGAGCAGTTCTTC. The gene calls are TRBV19 and TRBJ2-1; 9 bases are shared with TRBD2. V gave up 5 bases and J gave up 7 bases; unmatched junction bases: 12. CDR3 length: 16 amino acids. Germline lookup yields CDR1 LNHDA and CDR2 SQIVND (reference sequence).

V gene TRBV3-1 (or the pseudogene TRBV3-2) combines with J gene TRBJ2-7; 9 positions match TRBD2. The CDR3 is 14 residues long. Germline lookup yields CDR1 LGHDT and CDR2 YNNKEL (reference sequence). With V trimmed by 4 bases and J by 6 bases, 7 bases remained unmatched. CDR3 in amino acids: CASSPLAGEGEQYF. In DNA form, the CDR3 reads TGTGCCAGCAGCCCTTTAGCGGGAGAGGGCGAGCAGTACTTC.

The J gene is TRBJ2-5, the V gene TRBV6-5, with TRBD2 as a possible D gene (5 bases). The germline CDR1 and CDR2 sequences are MNHEY and SVGAGI. The ends were cut back, 0 bases at V and 1 base at J, with 6 bases in the middle. The length of the CDR3 is 14 residues. CDR3 in DNA: TGTGCCAGCAGTTACTCAGGGAGCCAAGAGACCCAGTACTTC. It specifies CASSYSGSQETQYF.